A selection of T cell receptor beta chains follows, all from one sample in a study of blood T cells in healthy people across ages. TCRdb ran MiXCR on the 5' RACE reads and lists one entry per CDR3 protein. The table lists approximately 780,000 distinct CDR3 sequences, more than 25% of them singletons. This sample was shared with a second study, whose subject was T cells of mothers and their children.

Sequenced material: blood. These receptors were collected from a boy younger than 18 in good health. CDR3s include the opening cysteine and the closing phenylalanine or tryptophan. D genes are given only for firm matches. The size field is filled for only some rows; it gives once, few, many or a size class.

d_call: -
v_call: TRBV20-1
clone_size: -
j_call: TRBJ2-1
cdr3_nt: TGCAGTGCTAGAGATCGGGGGATGTTATGGAATGAGCAGTTCTTC
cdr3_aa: CSARDRGMLWNEQFF

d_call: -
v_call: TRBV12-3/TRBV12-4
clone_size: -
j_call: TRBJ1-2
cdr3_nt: TGTGCCAGCAGTTTAGACGGACGGGTCTACACCTTC
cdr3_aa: CASSLDGRVYTF

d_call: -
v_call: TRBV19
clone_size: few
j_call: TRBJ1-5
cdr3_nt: TGTGCCAGTAGTACCCCACCCGGCAATCAGCCCCAGCATTTT
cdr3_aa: CASSTPPGNQPQHF

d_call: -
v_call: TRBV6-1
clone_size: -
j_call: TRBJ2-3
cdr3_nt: TGTGCCAGCAGTGAAGCTAGGAGCACAGATACGCAGTATTTT
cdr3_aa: CASSEARSTDTQYF

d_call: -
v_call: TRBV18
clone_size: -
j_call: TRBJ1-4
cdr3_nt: TGTGCCAGCTCACCCGAGGGGGGATTTAATGAAAAACTGTTTTTT
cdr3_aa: CASSPEGGFNEKLFF

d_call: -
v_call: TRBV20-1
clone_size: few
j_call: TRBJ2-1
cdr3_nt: TGCAGTGCTATAGAGTTACGACGGGGTCCTGCGAATGAGCAGTTCTTC
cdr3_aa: CSAIELRRGPANEQFF

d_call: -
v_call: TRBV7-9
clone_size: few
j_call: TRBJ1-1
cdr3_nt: TGTGCCAGCAGCCCTAGGGAGGGGCTGAACACTGAAGCTTTCTTT
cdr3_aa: CASSPREGLNTEAFF

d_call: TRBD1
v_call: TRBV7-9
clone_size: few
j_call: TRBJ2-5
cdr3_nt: TGTGCCAGCAGCCCCGGGCGCAGGGGGCCCGGAGAGACCCAGTACTTC
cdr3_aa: CASSPGRRGPGETQYF

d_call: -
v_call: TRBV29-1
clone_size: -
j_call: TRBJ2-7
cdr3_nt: TGCAGCGTGGTGGTTTGGCCCTACGAGCAGTACTTC
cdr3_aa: CSVVVWPYEQYF

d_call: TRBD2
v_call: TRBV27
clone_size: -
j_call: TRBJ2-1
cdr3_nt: TGTGCCAGCAGTCCGCGGGGGGGCTATTCCGATGAGCAGTTCTTC
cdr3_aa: CASSPRGGYSDEQFF

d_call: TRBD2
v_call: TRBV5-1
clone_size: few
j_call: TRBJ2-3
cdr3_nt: TGCGCCAGCAGCTTGGTTACCGGGGGGGCGGGGAGCACAGATACGCAGTATTTT
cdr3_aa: CASSLVTGGAGSTDTQYF

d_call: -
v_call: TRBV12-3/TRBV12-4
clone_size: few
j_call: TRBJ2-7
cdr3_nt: TGTGCCAGCAGTCCCGGCCCCCCCTACGAGCAGTACTTC
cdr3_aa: CASSPGPPYEQYF

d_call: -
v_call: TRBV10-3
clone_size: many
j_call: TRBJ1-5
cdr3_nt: TGTGCCATCAGTGATGGGAGGGAATGGTCCAATCAGCCCCAGCATTTT
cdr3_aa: CAISDGREWSNQPQHF

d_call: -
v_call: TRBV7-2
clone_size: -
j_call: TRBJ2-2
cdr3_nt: TGTGCCGGCAGATTTACCGGGACCGACACCGGGGAGCTGTTTTTT
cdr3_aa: CAGRFTGTDTGELFF

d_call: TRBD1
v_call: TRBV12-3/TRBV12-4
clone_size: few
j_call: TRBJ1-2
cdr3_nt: TGTGCCAGCAGTTTAGGACAGGGGTCGGTTAGGGGCTACACCTTC
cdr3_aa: CASSLGQGSVRGYTF

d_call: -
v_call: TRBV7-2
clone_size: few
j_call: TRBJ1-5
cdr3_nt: TGTGCCAGCAGCTTAGGGGCCGTCCCCCAAGGGCCCCAGCATTTT
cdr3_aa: CASSLGAVPQGPQHF

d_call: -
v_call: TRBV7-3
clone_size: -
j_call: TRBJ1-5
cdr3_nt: TGTGCCAGCAGCTCCACCCCTGGGGGGCCCCAGCATTTT
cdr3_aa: CASSSTPGGPQHF

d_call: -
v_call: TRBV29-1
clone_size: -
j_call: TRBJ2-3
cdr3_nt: TGCAGCGTTGAACCCCAGTCCGGAGATACGCAGTATTTT
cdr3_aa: CSVEPQSGDTQYF

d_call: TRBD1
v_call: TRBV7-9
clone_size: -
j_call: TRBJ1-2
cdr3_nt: TGTGCCAGCAGCCCACCCCAGGGGGCGGATTTTTGGGGGATAGGCTACACCTTC
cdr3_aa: CASSPPQGADFWGIGYTF

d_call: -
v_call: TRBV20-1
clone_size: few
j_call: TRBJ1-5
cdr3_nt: TGCAGTGCTACAGCCGGGGGCTTTCAGCCCCAGCATTTT
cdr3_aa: CSATAGGFQPQHF

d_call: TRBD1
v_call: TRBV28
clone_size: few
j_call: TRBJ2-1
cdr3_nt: TGTGCCAGCAGTTTATATCCCGGGACAGGGAACAATGAGCAGTTCTTC
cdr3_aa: CASSLYPGTGNNEQFF

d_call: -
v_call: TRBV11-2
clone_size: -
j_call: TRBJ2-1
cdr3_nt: TGTGCCAGCAGCCGGGGACTCAACGTTGAGCAGTTCTTC
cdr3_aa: CASSRGLNVEQFF

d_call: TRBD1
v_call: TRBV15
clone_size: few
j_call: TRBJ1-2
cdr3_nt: TGTGCCACCAGCAGCTTGCAGGGGGCGGCCTATGGCTACACCTTC
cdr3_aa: CATSSLQGAAYGYTF

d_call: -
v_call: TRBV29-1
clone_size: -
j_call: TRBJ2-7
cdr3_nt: TGCAGCACAACCGGGACTGATCACTACGAGCAGTACTTC
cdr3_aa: CSTTGTDHYEQYF

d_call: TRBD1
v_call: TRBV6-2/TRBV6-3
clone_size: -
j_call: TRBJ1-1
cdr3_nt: TGTGCCAGCAGCCCTACCTTGACAGGGTTGAAAACTGAAGCTTTCTTT
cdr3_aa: CASSPTLTGLKTEAFF

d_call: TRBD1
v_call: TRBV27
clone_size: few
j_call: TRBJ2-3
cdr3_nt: TGTGCCAGCAGTTACGCCGGACAGGGGGCCGCAGATACGCAGTATTTT
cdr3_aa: CASSYAGQGAADTQYF

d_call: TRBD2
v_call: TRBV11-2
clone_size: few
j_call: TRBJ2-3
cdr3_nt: TGTGCCAGCAGCTTAGATATCGGCGGGGGGAGCACAGATACGCAGTATTTT
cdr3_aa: CASSLDIGGGSTDTQYF

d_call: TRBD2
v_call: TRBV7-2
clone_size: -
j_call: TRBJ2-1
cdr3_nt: TGTGCCAGCAGCCCGGGACTAGCGGGGCTGTATCAGCTGTTCTTC
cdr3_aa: CASSPGLAGLYQLFF

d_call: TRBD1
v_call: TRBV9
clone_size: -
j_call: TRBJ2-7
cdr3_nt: TGTGCCAGCAGCGCCTCCGACAGGGTGTGGGAGCAGTACTTC
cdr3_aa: CASSASDRVWEQYF

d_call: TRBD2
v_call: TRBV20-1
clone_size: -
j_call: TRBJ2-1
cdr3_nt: TGCAGTGCCCTAAGCGGGGGTAACAATGAGCAGTTCTTC
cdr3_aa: CSALSGGNNEQFF

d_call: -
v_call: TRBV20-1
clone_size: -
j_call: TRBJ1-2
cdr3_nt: TGCAGTGCTAGAGGACGAGATAACTATGGCTACACCTTC
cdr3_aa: CSARGRDNYGYTF

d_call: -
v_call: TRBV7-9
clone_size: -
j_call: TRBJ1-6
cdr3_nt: TGTGCCAGCAGCTCATGGGTCACAGGGTCAGATTCACCCCTCCACTTT
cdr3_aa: CASSSWVTGSDSPLHF

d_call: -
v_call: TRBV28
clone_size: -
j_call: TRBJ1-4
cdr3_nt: TGTGCCAGCAGTATCGGGACCCTAGGGAATGAAAAACTGTTTTTT
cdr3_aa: CASSIGTLGNEKLFF

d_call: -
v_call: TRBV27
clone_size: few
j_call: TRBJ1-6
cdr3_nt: TGTGCCAGCAGTTTTAGCCTGAATTCACCCCTCCACTTT
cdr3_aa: CASSFSLNSPLHF

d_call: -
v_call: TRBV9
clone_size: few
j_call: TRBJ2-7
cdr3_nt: TGTGCCAGTAGCGTAGCCGGGGAGTATAACGAGCAGTACTTC
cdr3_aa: CASSVAGEYNEQYF

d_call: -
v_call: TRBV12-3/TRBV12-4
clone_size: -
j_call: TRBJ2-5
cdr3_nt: TGTGCCAGCAGTAACCCGGGACCACAAGAGACCCAGTACTTC
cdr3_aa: CASSNPGPQETQYF

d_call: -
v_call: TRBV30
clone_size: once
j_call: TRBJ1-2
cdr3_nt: TGTGCCTGGAGATATGGGTTCTATGGCTACACCTTC
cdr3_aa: CAWRYGFYGYTF

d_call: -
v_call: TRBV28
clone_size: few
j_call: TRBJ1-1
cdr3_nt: TGTGCCAGCAGTGAAACGGGTCAGAACACTGAAGCTTTCTTT
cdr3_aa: CASSETGQNTEAFF

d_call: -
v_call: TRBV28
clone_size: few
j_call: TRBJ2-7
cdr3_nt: TGTGCCAGCAGTTATAGGGCCAGGACCTACGAGCAGTACTTC
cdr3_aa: CASSYRARTYEQYF

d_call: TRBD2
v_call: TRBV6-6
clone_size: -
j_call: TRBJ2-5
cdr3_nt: TGTGCCAGCAGACATCGACTAGCTGTACAAGAGACCCAGTACTTC
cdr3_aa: CASRHRLAVQETQYF